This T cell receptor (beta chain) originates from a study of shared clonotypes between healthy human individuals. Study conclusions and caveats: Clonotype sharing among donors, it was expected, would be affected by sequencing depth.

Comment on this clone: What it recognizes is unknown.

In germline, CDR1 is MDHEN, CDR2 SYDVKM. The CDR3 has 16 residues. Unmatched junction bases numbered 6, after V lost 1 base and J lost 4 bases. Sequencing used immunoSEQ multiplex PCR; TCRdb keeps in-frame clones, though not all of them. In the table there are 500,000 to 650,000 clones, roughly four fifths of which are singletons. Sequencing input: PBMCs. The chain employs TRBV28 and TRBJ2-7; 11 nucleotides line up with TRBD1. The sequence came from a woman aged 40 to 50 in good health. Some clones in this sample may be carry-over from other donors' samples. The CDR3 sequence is CASSLLPGQGVYEQYF. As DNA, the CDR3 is TGTGCCAGCAGTTTATTGCCGGGACAGGGGGTTTACGAGCAGTACTTC.